The 16 T cell receptor beta chains reported below all come from one sample, sequenced in a study of metastatic and nonmetastatic thyroid tumors. Ahead of thyroid surgery, no patient had received treatment of any kind. MiXCR was used by TCRdb to re-call the PCR reads. The sample includes 84,000 or so clones, around 7.8% of them seen just once. Input material: blood. The receptors derive from a female donor with papillary thyroid cancer or a benign thyroid nodule (not recorded which). Some clones in this sample may be carry-over from other donors' samples.

The rearrangement joins TRBV13 to TRBJ2-5, with TRBD1 matching over 8 bases. The V and J ends lost 5 bases and 5 bases, in that order; junction bases with no gene match: 4. Per the germline V gene, CDR1 is PRHDT and CDR2 is FYEKMQ (reference sequence). CDR3 length: 13 residues. The CDR3 coding sequence is TGTGCCAGCAGCCGACAGGGGTGGGAGACCCAGTACTTC. This translates into CASSRQGWETQYF.

Many counts were recorded for this clone. The rearrangement joins TRBV14 to TRBJ2-5, with no clear D. V was clipped by 2 bases and J by 5 bases, with 3 bases between them. Germline V CDR1 and CDR2: SGHDN, FVKESK. The CDR3 runs to 11 residues. CDR3 amino acids: CASSQKETQYF. The DNA for the CDR3 is TGTGCCAGCAGCCAAAAGGAGACCCAGTACTTC. Supplemented by reference TRBV14 and TRBJ2-5, the full variable domain reads EAGVTQFPSHSVIEKGQTVTLRCDPISGHDNLYWYRRVMGKEIKFLLHFVKESKQDESGMPNNRFLAERTGGTYSTLKVQPAELEDSGVYFCASSQKETQYFGPGTRLLVL.

This clone was found many times. CDR3 in DNA: TGTGCCAGTAGTAATTTGAAGAACACCGGGGAGCTGTTTTTT. Translation gives CASSNLKNTGELFF. V and J are TRBV19 and TRBJ2-2; D gene uncertain. The CDR3 spans 14 residues. V lost 4 bases and J 1 base, leaving 7 bases between the germline ends. Germline assignment: CDR1 LNHDA and CDR2 SQIVND (reference sequence).

This clone was observed at least ten times. The chain recombines TRBV10-2 with TRBJ1-1; TRBD1 might be the D (5 bases). V lost 7 bases and J 4 bases, leaving 16 bases between the germline ends. The CDR3 spans 14 residues. The germline V gene has CDR1 WSHSY and CDR2 SAAADI. The DNA for the CDR3 is TGCGCCAGCACCCTAAGCGGGGGAGGCACTGAAGCTTTCTTT. Translating it yields CASTLSGGGTEAFF.

This clone was seen many times. The CDR3 region has the DNA TGCAGTGCTAGATCACAGACTAGCACAGATACGCAGTATTTT. Its translation: CSARSQTSTDTQYF. The chain has TRBV20-1 and TRBJ2-3; no firm D call. The V end was cut by 2 bases, the J end by 0 bases, with 9 bases between. The V gene's germline CDR1 is DFQATT and CDR2 SNEGSKA (reference sequence). This CDR3 spans 14 amino acids.

The chain is built from TRBV6-6 and TRBJ1-5; no firm D call. Germline V CDR1 and CDR2: MNHNY, SVGAGI (reference sequence). The CDR3 loop spans 14 amino acids. The V and J ends lost 0 bases and 6 bases respectively, with 9 bases between them. The CDR3 nucleotides are TGTGCCAGCAGTTACTCCGGCGGCGGTCAGCCCCAGCATTTT. It translates to CASSYSGGGQPQHF.

This clone has ten or more counts. The chain recombines TRBV12-3 or TRBV12-4 with TRBJ2-7; D gene ambiguous. Trimming pared 3 bases from V and 2 bases from J, leaving 11 bases between. This CDR3 contains 14 residues. CDR3 sequence: CASSFSQATYEQYF. The CDR3 DNA reads TGTGCCAGCAGTTTTAGTCAGGCGACCTACGAGCAGTACTTC.

The chain is built from TRBV7-9 and TRBJ1-2; TRBD1 might be the D (6 bases). CDR1 is SEHNR, CDR2 FQNEAQ, per germline (reference sequence). CDR3 size: 15 residues. Trimming took off 1 base at V and 1 base at J, with 10 bases between the two ends. CDR3 sequence reads: CASSLVSGDNYGYTF. In nucleotides, the CDR3 is TGTGCCAGCAGCTTAGTGTCAGGGGATAACTATGGCTACACCTTC.

This clone was counted at least ten times. The J gene is TRBJ1-6, the V gene TRBV28, with a possible D match to TRBD1 (5 bases). The CDR3 is 14 residues long. V was trimmed by 7 bases and J by 12 bases, leaving 19 bases between them. Germline assignment: CDR1 MDHEN and CDR2 SYDVKM. The DNA of the CDR3 is TGTGCCAGCACCACCCGGGACCCAATTCGACCCCTCCACTTT. Translation gives CASTTRDPIRPLHF. The entire variable domain, with the rest obtained from reference TRBV28 and TRBJ1-6, is as follows: DVKVTQSSRYLVKRTGEKVFLECVQDMDHENMFWYRQDPGLGLRLIYFSYDVKMKEKGDIPEGYSVSREKKERFSLILESASTNQTSMYLCASTTRDPIRPLHFGNGTRLTVT.

This clone was recorded many times. CDR3: CASSLGGGTNTGELFF. The CDR3 coding sequence is TGCGCCAGCAGCTTGGGTGGGGGCACGAACACCGGGGAGCTGTTTTTT. The V and J genes are TRBV5-1 and TRBJ2-2, with TRBD1 as a possible D gene (6 bases). CDR3 length: 16 residues. The germline CDR1 and CDR2 sequences are SGHRS and YFSETQ. Trimming removed 0 bases from V and 0 bases from J, with 9 bases in between.

This clone showed up just a few times. It may be a read error: a sequence one base away is much more abundant. The sample contains more than one DNA sequence encoding this CDR3. The chain recombines TRBV10-3 with TRBJ2-6, with 8 bases aligning to TRBD1. V shed 6 bases, J shed 0 bases, and the junction held 7 bases outside the gene matches. Germline CDR1 is ENHRY and CDR2 is SYGVKD. The length of the CDR3 is 17 residues. CDR3 nucleotides: TGTGCCATCAGAGGACAGGGCGCCTCCTCTGGGGCCAACGTCCTGACTTTC. This sequence encodes CAIRGQGASSGANVLTF.

This clone was found many times. The V gene is TRBV4-1, the J gene TRBJ1-6; no firm D call. Deletions cut 7 bases from V and 2 bases from J, with 6 bases between. The germline CDR1 and CDR2 sequences are MGHRA and YSYEKL. This CDR3 is built from 13 residues. The CDR3 DNA is TGCGCCAGCAACGCGGCCTATAATTCACCCCTCCACTTT. Translated: CASNAAYNSPLHF.

In this sample, this clone turned up many times. The V and J genes are TRBV6-4 and TRBJ2-2; D gene unclear. Trimming removed 2 bases at V and 5 bases at J, with 6 bases between. Germline CDR1 MRHNA, CDR2 SNTAGT. The CDR3 totals 13 residues. CDR3 DNA sequence: TGTGCCAGCAGTGACGTAATTACCGGGGAGCTGTTTTTT. It yields the protein CASSDVITGELFF.

This clone was seen ten or more times. The chain couples TRBV3-1 to TRBJ2-2; 7 nucleotides align to TRBD1. From germline, CDR1 is LGHDT and CDR2 YNNKEL (reference sequence). This CDR3 has 15 residues. The V and J ends lost 3 bases and 1 base, in that order; junction bases with no gene match: 2. DNA of the CDR3: TGTGCCAGCAGCCATTGGACAGGGAACACCGGGGAGCTGTTTTTT. Translated, it gives CASSHWTGNTGELFF.

This clone has at least ten counts. This rearrangement joins TRBV20-1 to TRBJ1-5, with 7 positions matching TRBD1. CDR3 length: 15 residues. Germline CDR1 is DFQATT and CDR2 is SNEGSKA (reference sequence). V was pared by 6 bases and J by 2 bases, with 10 bases of the junction left unmatched. Written as DNA, the CDR3 is TGCAGTGCCCTAAAGGACAGGAGGGGCAATCAGCCCCAGCATTTT. Protein: CSALKDRRGNQPQHF.

This rearrangement joins TRBV27 to TRBJ2-7; D ambiguous. The CDR3 spans 13 residues. Trimming pared 1 base from V and 2 bases from J, leaving 6 bases between. CDR1 and CDR2 (germline): MNHEY, SMNVEV (reference sequence). The CDR3 region is CASSLLGTYEQYF. CDR3 nucleotide sequence: TGTGCCAGCAGTTTATTGGGAACCTACGAGCAGTACTTC.